A selection of T cell receptor beta chains follows, all from one sample in a study of T cells in Graves' hyperthyroidism and ophthalmopathy. Using its own MiXCR run on the multiplex PCR reads, TCRdb lists one record per CDR3 protein. The sample consists of approximately 520,000 distinct CDR3 sequences, roughly a quarter of them appearing once. Sequenced sample: blood. These receptors all come from a woman in her twenties or thirties with Graves' ophthalmopathy. The CDR3 runs from the conserved cysteine through the conserved F or W. The D gene is left open where the match is weak. The size field is filled for only some rows; it gives once, few, many or a size class.

clone size: NA
D gene: NA
J gene: TRBJ1-5
V gene: TRBV11-2
CDR3 length: 15
CDR3 DNA: TGTGCCAGCAGCTTAGAGTCAGCAAGCAATCAGCCCCAGCATTTT
CDR3 protein: CASSLESASNQPQHF

clone size: few
D gene: TRBD2
J gene: TRBJ2-5
V gene: TRBV7-9
CDR3 length: 16
CDR3 DNA: TGTGCCAGCAGCTTTAGACTAGCGAGTACAAGGGAGACCCAGTACTTC
CDR3 protein: CASSFRLASTRETQYF

clone size: many
D gene: NA
J gene: TRBJ1-1
V gene: TRBV2
CDR3 length: 12
CDR3 DNA: TGTGCCAGCACTGGGGGGATAACTGAAGCTTTCTTT
CDR3 protein: CASTGGITEAFF

clone size: few
D gene: NA
J gene: TRBJ2-7
V gene: TRBV7-2
CDR3 length: 13
CDR3 DNA: TGTGCCAGCAGCTTAGCCGCTGGGATCGAGCAGTACTTC
CDR3 protein: CASSLAAGIEQYF

clone size: NA
D gene: TRBD1
J gene: TRBJ1-1
V gene: TRBV9
CDR3 length: 16
CDR3 DNA: TGTGCCAGCAGCGCAACGGCAGGGGGGGTGGAGACTGAAGCTTTCTTT
CDR3 protein: CASSATAGGVETEAFF

clone size: NA
D gene: NA
J gene: TRBJ2-7
V gene: TRBV6-2/TRBV6-3
CDR3 length: 20
CDR3 DNA: TGTGCCAGCAGTTACCCTTCGGTCGGGGGCGCCCGGGAAATCTCCTACGAGCAGTACTTC
CDR3 protein: CASSYPSVGGAREISYEQYF

clone size: many
D gene: NA
J gene: TRBJ1-2
V gene: TRBV12-3/TRBV12-4
CDR3 length: 13
CDR3 DNA: TGTGCCAGCAGTCCGGACAGTAACTATGGCTACACCTTC
CDR3 protein: CASSPDSNYGYTF

clone size: NA
D gene: NA
J gene: TRBJ1-2
V gene: TRBV18
CDR3 length: 13
CDR3 DNA: TGTGCCAGCTCACCACTCCGGGGGGACGGCTACACCTTC
CDR3 protein: CASSPLRGDGYTF

clone size: NA
D gene: NA
J gene: TRBJ2-6
V gene: TRBV5-1
CDR3 length: 16
CDR3 DNA: TGCGCCAGCAGCACGACTTACCGCTCTGGGGCCAACGTCCTGACTTTC
CDR3 protein: CASSTTYRSGANVLTF

clone size: few
D gene: TRBD1
J gene: TRBJ1-3
V gene: TRBV11-2
CDR3 length: 20
CDR3 DNA: TGTGCCAGCAGCTTAGATCGCCGTGGGAATGGCAGGGGGCCTGGAAACACCATATATTTT
CDR3 protein: CASSLDRRGNGRGPGNTIYF

clone size: few
D gene: NA
J gene: TRBJ1-2
V gene: TRBV28
CDR3 length: 13
CDR3 DNA: TGTGCCAGCAGTTTAAGGCGGAGAGCTGGCTACACCTTC
CDR3 protein: CASSLRRRAGYTF

clone size: many
D gene: NA
J gene: TRBJ1-1
V gene: TRBV29-1
CDR3 length: 14
CDR3 DNA: TGCAGCGTTGAAGGACCACAGGCCATCACTGAAGCTTTCTTT
CDR3 protein: CSVEGPQAITEAFF

clone size: many
D gene: NA
J gene: TRBJ1-2
V gene: TRBV20-1
CDR3 length: 15
CDR3 DNA: TGCAGTGCTAGAGGCCTGGGCCTCACCTACTATGGCTACACCTTC
CDR3 protein: CSARGLGLTYYGYTF

clone size: NA
D gene: NA
J gene: TRBJ1-1
V gene: TRBV30
CDR3 length: 14
CDR3 DNA: TGTGCCTGGAGCGCAGTGGGCCAGAACACTGAAGCTTTCTTT
CDR3 protein: CAWSAVGQNTEAFF

clone size: NA
D gene: TRBD1
J gene: TRBJ1-2
V gene: TRBV6-2/TRBV6-3
CDR3 length: 17
CDR3 DNA: TGCAACAGACTCGGGACAGGGTCCGCGTCGGTGGTCTATGGCTACACCTTC
CDR3 protein: CNRLGTGSASVVYGYTF

clone size: many
D gene: NA
J gene: TRBJ1-1
V gene: TRBV19
CDR3 length: 17
CDR3 DNA: TGTGCCAGTAGTATACCCCGCCGGGTCCTGGGAGACACTGAAGCTTTCTTT
CDR3 protein: CASSIPRRVLGDTEAFF

clone size: many
D gene: NA
J gene: TRBJ2-3
V gene: TRBV24-1
CDR3 length: 14
CDR3 DNA: TGTGCCACCAAAAGGGCAGGAGACACAGATACGCAGTATTTT
CDR3 protein: CATKRAGDTDTQYF

clone size: many
D gene: NA
J gene: TRBJ1-2
V gene: TRBV2
CDR3 length: 11
CDR3 DNA: TGTGCCAGCAGTGCCTCAGGATGGTACACCTTC
CDR3 protein: CASSASGWYTF

clone size: many
D gene: NA
J gene: TRBJ1-1
V gene: TRBV11-3
CDR3 length: 17
CDR3 DNA: TGTGCCAGCAGCGTAGTTGCAGGGTCTCCAATGAACACTGAAGCTTTCTTT
CDR3 protein: CASSVVAGSPMNTEAFF

clone size: NA
D gene: NA
J gene: TRBJ2-7
V gene: TRBV19
CDR3 length: 16
CDR3 DNA: TGTGCCAGTAGTATAGGAGGGAAGCGCCAATCCTACGAGCAGTACTTC
CDR3 protein: CASSIGGKRQSYEQYF

clone size: NA
D gene: TRBD1
J gene: TRBJ1-2
V gene: TRBV3-1
CDR3 length: 15
CDR3 DNA: TGTGCCATCAGCCAAGGTCCCCAGGGGGCGGAGGGCTACACCTTC
CDR3 protein: CAISQGPQGAEGYTF

clone size: many
D gene: NA
J gene: TRBJ1-5
V gene: TRBV6-1
CDR3 length: 13
CDR3 DNA: TGTGCCAGCAGTGAATGGGAGAATCAGCCCCAGCATTTT
CDR3 protein: CASSEWENQPQHF

clone size: few
D gene: NA
J gene: TRBJ1-2
V gene: TRBV18
CDR3 length: 15
CDR3 DNA: TGTGCCAGCTCACCACCCCACCAGGAAAACTATGGCTACACCTTC
CDR3 protein: CASSPPHQENYGYTF

clone size: NA
D gene: NA
J gene: TRBJ1-5
V gene: TRBV15
CDR3 length: 15
CDR3 DNA: TGTGCCACCAGCAGTAATCAGGGGATCAATCAGCCCCAGCATTTT
CDR3 protein: CATSSNQGINQPQHF

clone size: NA
D gene: NA
J gene: TRBJ1-2
V gene: TRBV7-9
CDR3 length: 13
CDR3 DNA: TGTGCCAGCAGTTTTACCCCCTGGGGTGGCTACACCTTC
CDR3 protein: CASSFTPWGGYTF

clone size: NA
D gene: TRBD2
J gene: TRBJ2-2
V gene: TRBV6-1
CDR3 length: 15
CDR3 DNA: TGTGCCAGCACCCCTGCGGGAGGGGGCACCGGGGAGCTGTTTTTT
CDR3 protein: CASTPAGGGTGELFF

clone size: many
D gene: NA
J gene: TRBJ1-1
V gene: TRBV2
CDR3 length: 15
CDR3 DNA: TGTGCCAGCAGTGAGCTCGGACGTCGGAACACTGAAGCTTTCTTT
CDR3 protein: CASSELGRRNTEAFF

clone size: many
D gene: NA
J gene: TRBJ2-5
V gene: TRBV18
CDR3 length: 13
CDR3 DNA: TGTGCCAGCTCCGGACAGACAAAAGAGACCCAGTACTTC
CDR3 protein: CASSGQTKETQYF

clone size: few
D gene: TRBD1
J gene: TRBJ2-7
V gene: TRBV20-1
CDR3 length: 14
CDR3 DNA: TGCAGTGCTAGAGATCAGGGGGCAGGCTACGAGCAGTGCTTC
CDR3 protein: CSARDQGAGYEQCF

clone size: many
D gene: NA
J gene: TRBJ1-1
V gene: TRBV28
CDR3 length: 13
CDR3 DNA: TGTGCCAGCAGTTTAGGAGGTCACACTGAAGCTTTCTTT
CDR3 protein: CASSLGGHTEAFF

clone size: many
D gene: NA
J gene: TRBJ1-5
V gene: TRBV12-3/TRBV12-4
CDR3 length: 15
CDR3 DNA: TGTGCCAGCAGGAGCGGCGCCTATAGCAATCAGCCCCAGCATTTT
CDR3 protein: CASRSGAYSNQPQHF

clone size: many
D gene: NA
J gene: TRBJ2-1
V gene: TRBV12-5
CDR3 length: 12
CDR3 DNA: TGTGCTAGTGCCTTGGGGGGAGGGGGGCAGTTCTTC
CDR3 protein: CASALGGGGQFF

clone size: many
D gene: NA
J gene: TRBJ1-5
V gene: TRBV28
CDR3 length: 12
CDR3 DNA: TGTGCCAGCAGTTTTGCCCGTCAGCCCCAGCATTTT
CDR3 protein: CASSFARQPQHF

clone size: NA
D gene: TRBD1
J gene: TRBJ2-2
V gene: TRBV15
CDR3 length: 15
CDR3 DNA: TGTGCCACCAGCGTCCTACAGGGGATCCTTGGGGAGCTGTTTTTT
CDR3 protein: CATSVLQGILGELFF

clone size: many
D gene: TRBD1
J gene: TRBJ2-7
V gene: TRBV28
CDR3 length: 13
CDR3 DNA: TGTGCCAGCAGTTTAGGACAGGGTTGGGAGCAGTACTTC
CDR3 protein: CASSLGQGWEQYF

clone size: many
D gene: NA
J gene: TRBJ1-1
V gene: TRBV4-2
CDR3 length: 14
CDR3 DNA: TGTGCCAGCAGCCAAGAGTTCGGGAACACTGAAGCTTTCTTT
CDR3 protein: CASSQEFGNTEAFF

clone size: many
D gene: NA
J gene: TRBJ1-1
V gene: TRBV20-1
CDR3 length: 14
CDR3 DNA: TGCAGTGCTAGAGGCGGGACGGGGAACACTGAAGCTTTCTTT
CDR3 protein: CSARGGTGNTEAFF